This is a list of T cell receptor beta chains from one sample in a study of blood T cell repertoires in COVID-19. Sequencing used immunoSEQ multiplex PCR; TCRdb keeps in-frame clones, though not all of them. The sample yields a few hundred thousand clones, around nine tenths seen once. Sequencing used peripheral blood. The receptors shown here come from a man in his fifties or sixties with acute or convalescent COVID-19. The CDR3 runs from the conserved cysteine through the conserved F or W. D genes are given only for firm matches. Size is stated for part of the rows, as once, few or many counts, or as a class when the clone is expanded.

v_gene	d_gene	j_gene	abundance	CDR3nt	CDR3aa
TRBV30	TRBD1	TRBJ1-1	-	TGTGCCTGGAAGTTTCCCGGGACAGGGGACAATGAAGCTTTCTTT	CAWKFPGTGDNEAFF
TRBV25-1	-	TRBJ2-5	-	TGTGCCAGCAGTGAGCACCGGGCCCCCGGGGGAGAGACCCAGTACTTC	CASSEHRAPGGETQYF
TRBV4-1	-	TRBJ2-6	-	TGCGCCAGCAGCCAAGTAGTCTCTGGGGCCAACGTCCTGACTTTC	CASSQVVSGANVLTF
TRBV6-2/TRBV6-3	TRBD2	TRBJ2-5	-	TGTGCCAGCAGTTACCGCGGGACTAGCGGTAGGGTGAAAGAGACCCAGTACTTC	CASSYRGTSGRVKETQYF
TRBV29-1	-	TRBJ1-5	-	TGCAGCGTTGGGGGCCTTAGCAATCAGCCCCAGCATTTT	CSVGGLSNQPQHF
TRBV6-6	-	TRBJ1-5	-	TGTGCCAGCAGTTACTCGACGGGAAATAGCAATCAGCCCCAGCATTTT	CASSYSTGNSNQPQHF
TRBV15	TRBD1	TRBJ1-2	-	TGTGCCACCAGCAGAGATTCAGGGGGTAATGGCTACACCTTC	CATSRDSGGNGYTF
TRBV25-1	-	TRBJ1-2	-	TGTGCCAGCAGTGGAGAGGTGGCAGGGTCAGGCTACACCTTC	CASSGEVAGSGYTF
TRBV7-6	TRBD2	TRBJ2-3	-	TGTGCCAGCAGCTTAGGGGTAGCGGGGGCCGCAGATACGCAGTATTTT	CASSLGVAGAADTQYF
TRBV6-5	TRBD1	TRBJ1-1	once	TGTGCCAGCAGTTACTTACAAGGACAGGTGCGGTGGGTCTTCTTT	CASSYLQGQVRWVFF
TRBV5-4	-	TRBJ2-5	-	TGTGCCAGCAGCTTGTGGGCCCAGATCGAGACCCAGTACTTC	CASSLWAQIETQYF
TRBV2	TRBD1	TRBJ2-2	-	TGTGCCAGCAGTGTCAGACAGGGGGCCTCAACCGGGGAGCTGTTTTTT	CASSVRQGASTGELFF
TRBV4-3	TRBD2	TRBJ2-1	once	TGCGCCAGCAGCCAAGATCGGGCTAGCGGGGGCCAGAATGAGCAGTTCTTC	CASSQDRASGGQNEQFF
TRBV18	-	TRBJ2-7	-	TGTGCCAGCTCACCGTCGGAGGGCCCCGCGATGAGGGAGCAGTACTTC	CASSPSEGPAMREQYF
TRBV5-6	TRBD2	TRBJ2-1	-	TGTGCCAGCAGCTCGCGACTAGCGGGGGACTTACATGAGCAGTTCTTC	CASSSRLAGDLHEQFF
TRBV18	TRBD1	TRBJ1-1	few	TGTGCCAGCTCACCGACAGGGGCACGGGGAGCTGAAGCTTTCTTT	CASSPTGARGAEAFF
TRBV5-4	-	TRBJ2-7	once	TGTGCCAGCAGCTTGGGGAGCTCCTACGAGCAGTACTTC	CASSLGSSYEQYF
TRBV19	TRBD1	TRBJ2-7	once	TGTGCCAGTAGTCCCCGGACAGGGCCCAACTCCTACGAGCAGTACTTC	CASSPRTGPNSYEQYF
TRBV9	TRBD2	TRBJ2-1	-	TGTGCCAGCAGCGCAGGAGCGGGGGGTAACAATGAGCAGTTCTTC	CASSAGAGGNNEQFF
TRBV7-3	TRBD1	TRBJ2-7	-	TGTGCCAGCAGCCCCGGGACAGATCCCTACGAGCAGTACTTC	CASSPGTDPYEQYF
TRBV15	-	TRBJ2-7	many	TGTGCCACCAGCAGAGATCGCCTCCAGGGAAGCTCCTACGAGCAGTACTTC	CATSRDRLQGSSYEQYF
TRBV30	TRBD1	TRBJ2-7	-	TGTGCCTGGAGTGTAAGCCGACAGGGGTTAGGCGAGCAGTACTTC	CAWSVSRQGLGEQYF
TRBV28	-	TRBJ2-7	-	TGTGCCAGCAGTTTAGTGGGCCCTCCCTACGAGCAGTACTTC	CASSLVGPPYEQYF
TRBV5-1	-	TRBJ1-3	few	TGCGCCAGCAGCCTCGGGTCAACCTCTGGAAACACCATATATTTT	CASSLGSTSGNTIYF
TRBV15	-	TRBJ1-4	once	TGTGCCACCAGCAGAGCCCATAATGAAAAACTGTTTTTT	CATSRAHNEKLFF
TRBV10-2	TRBD2	TRBJ2-7	-	TGCGCCAGCAGTGGGCCCGGGGGGGACCGCTACGAGCAGTACTTC	CASSGPGGDRYEQYF
TRBV7-9	-	TRBJ2-5	once	TGTGCCAGCAGCTTAGGGGGCCCTCAAGAGACCCAGTACTTC	CASSLGGPQETQYF
TRBV5-1	-	TRBJ2-2	-	TGCGCCAGCAGCTTTAGGCGGCCCAACACCGGGGAGCTGTTTTTT	CASSFRRPNTGELFF
TRBV7-9	-	TRBJ1-2	-	TGTGCCAGCAGCTTAGCCCCTGCAGGGGCCGTAGGCTACACCTTC	CASSLAPAGAVGYTF